This T cell receptor (beta chain) was sequenced for a study of T cells after yellow fever vaccination. Findings of the study overall: A faster peak, day 5 versus 15, was reached by the weaker secondary response. CD4 and CD8 compartments shared a small share of clonotypes. Booster sampling recovered most clones from primary vaccination (approximately 97% CD4, 80% to 90% CD8).

TCRdb re-derived calls from the 5' RACE reads in MiXCR, one entry per CDR3 protein. The data hold about 400,000 distinct CDR3 sequences, with roughly 11% observed a single time. This clonotype was counted many times. As yet, its antigen is unknown. This CDR3 contains 13 residues. Trimming left V 2 bases short and J 5 bases short, with 9 bases between. The germline gives CDR1 SGHTA, CDR2 FQGNSA. The gene calls are TRBV7-2 and TRBJ2-5; D is undetermined. The source is a man between 18 and 29 years old who received the YFV17D yellow fever vaccine. The source material was PBMCs, sampled on the day of the first yellow fever vaccination. The CDR3: CASSLRSEETQYF. Here the CDR3 DNA reads TGTGCCAGCAGCTTAAGGTCTGAGGAGACCCAGTACTTC.